Shown below are 15 T cell receptor beta chains from a single sample sequenced in a study of cytomegalovirus exposure and HLA in healthy donors. PCR amplification relied on 60 Vbeta primers (plus 13 Jbeta primers). Only in-frame clones appear in the TCRdb table, and some are missing; sequencing was by immunoSEQ multiplex PCR. The data show some 150,000 clones, roughly 82% seen once. The sequencing sample was made of PBMCs. The origin of the receptors is a man between 18 and 29 years old in good health and CMV-seropositive.

The chain recombines TRBV6-1 with TRBJ1-5; no clear D gene. The length of the CDR3 is 14 residues. CDR1 and CDR2 from the germline V gene are MNHNS and SASEGT. The V end was cut by 4 bases, the J end by 0 bases, with 7 bases between. The CDR3 region has the DNA TGTGCCAGCAGTGGACATTATAGCAATCAGCCCCAGCATTTT. Translating gives CASSGHYSNQPQHF.

This rearrangement joins TRBV11-2 to TRBJ1-1; D ambiguous. The ends were cut back, 3 bases at V and 3 bases at J, with 8 bases in the middle. Germline CDR1 SGHAT, CDR2 FQNNGV. The CDR3 extends over 13 amino acids. The CDR3 here is CASSFRLDTEAFF. The CDR3 DNA reads TGTGCCAGCAGCTTTCGACTGGACACTGAAGCTTTCTTT.

About this clone: One end of the junction is discordant with germline, which a read error may explain. The chain's CDR3 is CASSSGGPNTEAFF. The CDR3 bases are TGTGCTAGCAGTTCGGGGGGCCCGAACACTGAAGCTTTCTTT. The V gene is TRBV7-7, the J gene TRBJ1-1, with D possibly being TRBD1 (6 bases). CDR1 is SSHAT, CDR2 FNYEAQ, per germline (reference sequence). The CDR3 spans 14 residues.

The rearrangement links TRBV11-2 to TRBJ1-1, with D maybe TRBD1 (5 bases). CDR1 and CDR2 from the germline V gene are SGHAT and FQNNGV. The CDR3 totals 15 residues. Trimming cost V 5 bases and J 2 bases, with 15 bases left between them. DNA of the CDR3: TGTGCCAGCAGCCCTTGGCAGGGCCCCAACACTGAAGCTTTCTTT. This encodes CASSPWQGPNTEAFF. Complete variable domain (other parts from reference TRBV11-2 and TRBJ1-1): EAGVAQSPRYKIIEKRQSVAFWCNPISGHATLYWYQQILGQGPKLLIQFQNNGVVDDSQLPKDRFSAERLKGVDSTLKIQPAKLEDSAVYLCASSPWQGPNTEAFFGQGTRLTVV.

The chain couples TRBV5-1 to TRBJ2-7; 10 nucleotides match TRBD1. The germline gives CDR1 SGHRS, CDR2 YFSETQ. J was trimmed by 3 bases and V by 3 bases; bases with no gene match: 6. This CDR3 has 15 residues. DNA of the CDR3: TGCGCCAGCAGCTACGGACAGGGGGGGGTCTACGAGCAGTACTTC. Translation: CASSYGQGGVYEQYF. The full variable domain, with the rest looked up from reference TRBV5-1 and TRBJ2-7, is KAGVTQTPRYLIKTRGQQVTLSCSPISGHRSVSWYQQTPGQGLQFLFEYFSETQRNKGNFPGRFSGRQFSNSRSEMNVSTLELGDSALYLCASSYGQGGVYEQYFGPGTRLTVT.

CDR3 protein: CASRGLGWEIEEKLFF. The CDR3 DNA reads as TGTGCCAGCAGGGGGTTGGGTTGGGAGATCGAAGAAAAACTGTTTTTT. The V and J genes are TRBV27 and TRBJ1-4; D gene ambiguous. Germline loops: CDR1 MNHEY, CDR2 SMNVEV (reference sequence). The CDR3 totals 16 residues. V was shortened by 6 bases and J by 8 bases, with 22 bases between the two germline ends.

This clone was observed a single time. V is TRBV4-1 and J is TRBJ2-7, with D hard to call. V dropped 0 bases and J dropped 1 base, with 13 bases sitting between them. Germline V gene lookup returns CDR1 MGHRA and CDR2 YSYEKL. The CDR3 is made up of 16 amino acids. CDR3 amino acids: CASSQDYTRFSYEQYF. As DNA, the CDR3 is TGCGCCAGCAGCCAAGATTACACACGCTTTTCCTACGAGCAGTACTTC.

The chain recombines TRBV5-1 with TRBJ2-6; D might be TRBD1 (6 bases). The CDR3 consists of 15 residues. Trimming shortened V by 0 bases and J by 2 bases, and 6 bases separated the two germline ends. CDR1 SGHRS and CDR2 YFSETQ come from the germline V gene. Here the CDR3 DNA reads TGCGCCAGCAGCTTGGAGGGGGCTGGGGCCAACGTCCTGACTTTC. Encoded protein: CASSLEGAGANVLTF.

The chain employs TRBV11-3 and TRBJ2-1; 9 bases fit TRBD1. With 4 bases clipped from V and 14 bases from J, the junction kept 9 bases outside the gene matches. CDR3 length: 13 residues. Per the germline V gene, CDR1 is SGHNT and CDR2 is YENEEA. This chain's CDR3 is CASSSGQGTQEFF. The DNA for the CDR3 is TGTGCCAGCAGCTCAGGACAGGGGACCCAGGAGTTCTTC.

This chain joins TRBV5-1 and TRBJ1-5, with 9 positions matching TRBD1. Germline V CDR1 and CDR2: SGHRS, YFSETQ. The V segment lost 4 bases and the J segment 3 bases; nucleotides outside the gene matches: 5. CDR3 size: 15 residues. CDR3 residues: CASSIQGAFNQPQHF. As DNA, the CDR3 is TGCGCCAGCAGCATACAGGGGGCTTTCAATCAGCCCCAGCATTTT.

This clone is a singleton in its sample. The chain couples TRBV11-2 to TRBJ2-7; 7 positions agree with TRBD1. The CDR3 is made up of 16 amino acids. CDR1 is SGHAT, CDR2 FQNNGV, per germline. Trimming at V came to 3 bases and at J to 3 bases, leaving 11 bases not matched to a gene. This CDR3 reads CASSFPGTVPDYEQYF. The CDR3, as DNA: TGTGCCAGCAGCTTCCCCGGGACAGTGCCAGACTACGAGCAGTACTTC. Combining the CDR3 with reference TRBV11-2 and TRBJ2-7 gives the whole variable domain EAGVAQSPRYKIIEKRQSVAFWCNPISGHATLYWYQQILGQGPKLLIQFQNNGVVDDSQLPKDRFSAERLKGVDSTLKIQPAKLEDSAVYLCASSFPGTVPDYEQYFGPGTRLTVT.

A few counts support this clone. The V gene is TRBV7-6, the J gene TRBJ2-1; tentative D call: TRBD2 (5 bases). The CDR3 extends over 12 amino acids. Trimming pared 4 bases from V and 10 bases from J, leaving 11 bases between. Looked up from germline, CDR1 is SGHVS and CDR2 is FNYEAQ. In nucleotides, the CDR3 is TGTGCCAGCAGCTCTTCGCCGGGGGAGCAGTTCTTC. Residues: CASSSSPGEQFF.

The chain employs TRBV7-9 and TRBJ2-5; D perhaps matches TRBD2 (7 bases). The germline V gene encodes CDR1 SEHNR and CDR2 FQNEAQ (reference sequence). V was shortened by 5 bases and J by 5 bases, with 18 bases between the two germline ends. This CDR3 is 15 amino acids long. As DNA, the CDR3 is TGTGCCAGCAGCCCCCTGGGGGGGGCTAGGGAGACCCAGTACTTC. Amino acids: CASSPLGGARETQYF.

The chain joins TRBV27 to TRBJ1-2, with 8 positions matching TRBD1. This CDR3 comprises 12 residues. V lost 2 bases to trimming and J lost 7 bases; unmatched junction nucleotides: 0. The germline CDR1 and CDR2 sequences are MNHEY and SMNVEV (reference sequence). CDR3 in DNA: TGTGCCAGCAGTTTACAGGGGGCTGGCTACACCTTC. This translates into CASSLQGAGYTF.

A few counts support this clone. The genes are TRBV29-1 and TRBJ2-1; 10 bases align to TRBD2. The V and J ends lost 7 bases and 1 base, in that order; junction bases with no gene match: 7. The CDR3 has 15 residues. Per germline, CDR1 SQVTM and CDR2 ANQGSEA. CDR3 loop: CSARTSGQSYNEQFF. CDR3 nucleotide sequence: TGCAGCGCTCGGACTAGCGGACAGTCCTACAATGAGCAGTTCTTC.